This passage covers 20 T cell receptor beta chains from one sample sequenced in a study of T cells after yellow fever vaccination. TCRdb analysed the 5' RACE reads with MiXCR anew, one entry per CDR3 protein. The sample shows roughly 160,000 distinct CDR3 sequences, under 7.5% of them seen only once. Specimen: CD4+ T cells sorted from PBMCs, collected 5 days after the first yellow fever vaccination. The receptors shown here come from a man in his late teens or twenties who received the YFV17D yellow fever vaccine.

V and J are TRBV12-5 and TRBJ2-7, with 8 bases identical to TRBD1. V shed 4 bases and J 7 bases; nucleotides not matched to a gene: 3. Germline V gene data show CDR1 as LGHNT and CDR2 as FRNRAP. The length of the CDR3 is 12 residues. The CDR3 DNA follows: TGTGCTAGTGGTTACTGGGACAGGGAGCAGTACGTC. Amino acid sequence: CASGYWDREQYV.

This clonotype was detected a few times. The CDR3 protein is CASTPWRGPVWVRTYEQYF. Here the CDR3 DNA reads TGTGCCAGCACCCCTTGGAGGGGACCCGTCTGGGTTCGGACCTACGAGCAGTACTTC. This chain links TRBV6-1 with TRBJ2-7, with D maybe TRBD2 (6 bases). This CDR3 has 19 residues. Germline V gene data show CDR1 as MNHNS and CDR2 as SASEGT. Trimming removed 7 bases at V and 2 bases at J, with 30 bases between.

Ten or more counts support this clonotype. This chain uses TRBV4-3 with TRBJ2-3; 15 bases match TRBD2. Trimming at V came to 4 bases and at J to 4 bases, leaving 6 bases not matched to a gene. The CDR3 is 17 amino acids. Germline CDR1 reads LGHNA; CDR2 reads YSLEER. The CDR3 DNA sequence: TGCGCCAGCAGCCCCCGGACTAGCGGGGGGGCAGCAGATACGCAGTATTTT. Residues: CASSPRTSGGAADTQYF.

CDR3 DNA: TGTGCCAGCAGTCTAAGAACAGGGGCCTATGGCTACACCTTC. Translation: CASSLRTGAYGYTF. The genes are TRBV12-3 or TRBV12-4 and TRBJ1-2; 7 positions agree with TRBD1. The CDR3 runs 14 residues. Unmatched junction bases numbered 7, after V lost 5 bases and J lost 4 bases.

This clonotype occurred many times. V gene TRBV5-5 combines with J gene TRBJ2-1; unclear D gene. The CDR3 totals 15 residues. V was cut by 0 bases and J by 7 bases, with 14 bases left in between. Per germline, CDR1 SGHKS and CDR2 YYEKEE (reference sequence). This chain's CDR3 is CASSLGPIPGNEQFF. CDR3 nucleotides: TGTGCCAGCAGCTTGGGGCCCATACCCGGGAATGAGCAGTTCTTC.

This clonotype was counted many times. This chain links TRBV4-2 with TRBJ2-5, with D perhaps matching TRBD2 (5 bases). V lost 4 bases to trimming and J lost 3 bases, with 9 bases between them. This CDR3 comprises 13 residues. Germline V gene lookup returns CDR1 LGHNA and CDR2 YNFKEQ. The CDR3 bases are TGTGCCAGCAGCCCCCGGGGAGAAGAGACCCAGTACTTC. As protein: CASSPRGEETQYF.

This clonotype has ten or more counts. CDR3 coding DNA: TGTGCCAGCACCGAGTCCATTTGGGGCGGGTACGAGCAGTACTTC. This encodes CASTESIWGGYEQYF. This chain joins TRBV12-3 or TRBV12-4 and TRBJ2-7, with D tentatively TRBD1 or TRBD2 (5 bases each). CDR3 size: 15 residues. V lost 7 bases and J 4 bases, leaving 20 bases between the germline ends.

To note about this clonotype: This may be a read error, as it is one base from a much larger clone. The V and J genes are TRBV5-1 and TRBJ2-7; D is ambiguous. This CDR3 has 13 amino acids. Germline values: CDR1 SGHRS, CDR2 YFSETQ. V was clipped by 1 base and J by 4 bases, with 9 bases between them. CDR3 sequence reads: CASSLWLGYEQYF. The CDR3 nucleotides are TGCGCCAGCAGCTTGTGGTTAGGGTACGAGCAGTACTTC.

In this sample, this clonotype turned up many times. The chain carries TRBV7-2 and TRBJ2-3; TRBD1 agrees at 9 bases. With 0 bases clipped from V and 6 bases from J, the junction kept 1 base outside the gene matches. Germline-derived CDR1 and CDR2 are SGHTA and FQGNSA. The CDR3 spans 14 residues. DNA of the CDR3: TGTGCCAGCAGCTTAGCCGGACAGGGGGATACGCAGTATTTT. This codes for CASSLAGQGDTQYF.

The chain links TRBV7-3 to TRBJ2-2; D is undetermined. Germline CDR1 SGHTA, CDR2 FQGTGA. V lost 7 bases and J 5 bases, leaving 14 bases between the germline ends. The CDR3 has 14 amino acids. This chain's CDR3 is CASNLDLVTGELFF. The CDR3 nucleotides are TGTGCCAGCAACCTTGATCTGGTTACCGGGGAGCTGTTTTTT.

Of note for this clonotype: A much larger clone lies one base from this, so it may be a read error. The chain recombines TRBV19 with TRBJ2-2, with D possibly matching TRBD1 (5 bases). The V gene lost 3 bases and the J gene lost 0 bases, with 5 bases spanning the gap. Germline CDR1 is LNHDA and CDR2 is SQIVND (reference sequence). The CDR3 is made up of 14 amino acids. The CDR3 here is CASSMTANTGELFF. Written as DNA, the CDR3 is TGTGCCAGTAGTATGACAGCGAACACCGGGGAGCTGTTTTTT.

This clonotype was recorded at least ten times. CDR3 in amino acids: CASSFQGGSNEKLFF. In DNA form, the CDR3 reads TGCGCCAGCAGTTTTCAGGGGGGGTCTAATGAAAAACTGTTTTTT. The chain has TRBV4-3 and TRBJ1-4; 7 positions match TRBD1. Unmatched junction bases numbered 7, after V lost 6 bases and J lost 3 bases. The length of the CDR3 is 15 residues. The germline gives CDR1 LGHNA, CDR2 YSLEER.

Only a few counts were recorded for this clonotype. The chain joins TRBV5-1 to TRBJ2-5, with D possibly matching TRBD2 (6 bases). V gave up 6 bases and J gave up 6 bases, with 21 bases separating them. This CDR3 spans 15 amino acids. CDR1 and CDR2 from the germline V gene are SGHRS and YFSETQ. The CDR3 bases are TGCGCCAGCATGAGGGGTTTTCCGGAGGGCAAGACCCAGTACTTC. This codes for CASMRGFPEGKTQYF.

This clonotype was observed many times. The chain combines TRBV4-3 with TRBJ1-5; D gene ambiguous. Trimming pared 0 bases from V and 6 bases from J, leaving 6 bases between. The CDR3 covers 13 residues. Germline V gene sequence: CDR1 LGHNA, CDR2 YSLEER. The CDR3 coding sequence is TGCGCCAGCAGCCAAGATCGCGGTCAGCCCCAGCATTTT. This codes for CASSQDRGQPQHF.

This clonotype was observed many times. V usage is TRBV7-2 and J usage is TRBJ2-1; TRBD2 matches 11 bases. CDR1 and CDR2 (germline): SGHTA, FQGNSA. Losses at the gene ends were 3 bases for V and 7 bases for J; bases not matched to a gene: 5. The CDR3 sequence is 15 residues long. This CDR3 reads CASSFPLAGVNEQFF. The CDR3, as DNA: TGTGCCAGCAGCTTCCCACTAGCGGGGGTTAATGAGCAGTTCTTC.

The sample holds many counts of this clonotype. The genes are TRBV5-1 and TRBJ2-1; 11 nucleotides match TRBD2. The V gene end was trimmed by 0 bases and the J gene end by 4 bases; junction bases not matched to a gene: 9. Germline V gives CDR1 SGHRS, CDR2 YFSETQ. This CDR3 comprises 18 residues. Here the CDR3 reads CASSLASSGGTVYNEQFF. The DNA for the CDR3 is TGCGCCAGCAGCTTGGCCTCTAGCGGGGGGACCGTTTACAATGAGCAGTTCTTC.

This clonotype was detected many times. The CDR3: CASSQADRANEQFF. Here the CDR3 DNA reads TGTGCCAGCAGCCAGGCCGATCGGGCCAATGAGCAGTTCTTC. The chain has TRBV4-2 and TRBJ2-1; no clear D. The V end was cut by 3 bases, the J end by 6 bases, with 12 bases between. CDR3 length: 14 residues. Germline values: CDR1 LGHNA, CDR2 YNFKEQ.

The table lists this clonotype with a few counts. V usage is TRBV12-3 or TRBV12-4 and J usage is TRBJ1-6; 7 bases are shared with TRBD1. The CDR3 is 14 amino acids. Unmatched junction bases numbered 4, after V lost 5 bases and J lost 6 bases. CDR3 in DNA: TGTGCCAGCAGTAGCCGGGACAGTAATTCACCCCTCCACTTT. Translation: CASSSRDSNSPLHF.

This clonotype turned up a few times. This chain connects TRBV5-4 to TRBJ1-2; D possibly corresponds to TRBD1 (6 bases). Germline values: CDR1 SGHNT, CDR2 YYREEE (reference sequence). CDR3 length equals 13 residues. Trimming pared 4 bases from V and 9 bases from J, leaving 16 bases between. The CDR3 region has the DNA TGTGCCAGCAGCCCCTGGGATAGGGACAGCTACACCTTC. This gives the protein CASSPWDRDSYTF.

Worth noting for this clonotype: An end of the junction differs from the germline gene, which may be a read error. This chain links TRBV19 with TRBJ2-7; D possibly corresponds to TRBD1 (6 bases). CDR1 is LNHDA and CDR2 is SQIVND in the germline V gene (reference sequence). This CDR3 is built from 15 residues. CDR3 region: CASSIVRGGSFEQYF. In DNA, the CDR3 is TGTGCCAGTAGTATTGTCCGAGGGGGATCCTTCGAGCAGTACTTC.